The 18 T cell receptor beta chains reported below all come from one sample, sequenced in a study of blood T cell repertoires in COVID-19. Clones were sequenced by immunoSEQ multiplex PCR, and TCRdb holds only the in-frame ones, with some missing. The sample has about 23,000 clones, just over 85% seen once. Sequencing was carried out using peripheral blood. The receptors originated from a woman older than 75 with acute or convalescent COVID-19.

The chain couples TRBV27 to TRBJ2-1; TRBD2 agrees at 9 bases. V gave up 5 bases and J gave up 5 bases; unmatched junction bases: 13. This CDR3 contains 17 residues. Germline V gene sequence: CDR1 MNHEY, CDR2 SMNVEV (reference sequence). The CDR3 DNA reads TGTGCCAGCAGTCCAACCAACTTAGCGGGAGCCAACAATGAGCAGTTCTTC. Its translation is CASSPTNLAGANNEQFF.

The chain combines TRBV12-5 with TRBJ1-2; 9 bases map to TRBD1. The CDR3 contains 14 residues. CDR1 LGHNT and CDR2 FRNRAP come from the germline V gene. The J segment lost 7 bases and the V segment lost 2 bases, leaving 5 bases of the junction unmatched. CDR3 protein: CASGLPTGGSGYTF. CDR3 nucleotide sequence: TGTGCTAGTGGTTTGCCGACAGGGGGTAGTGGCTACACCTTC.

The CDR3 DNA reads TGTGCCAGCAGCGGTTCCCAGGGGCTGTCCTATGGCTACACCTTC. Amino acids: CASSGSQGLSYGYTF. V is TRBV9 and J is TRBJ1-2, with D tentatively TRBD1 (6 bases). There are 15 residues in the CDR3. CDR1 is SGDLS and CDR2 is YYNGEE in the germline V gene. V shed 3 bases and J shed 4 bases, with 16 bases lying between them.

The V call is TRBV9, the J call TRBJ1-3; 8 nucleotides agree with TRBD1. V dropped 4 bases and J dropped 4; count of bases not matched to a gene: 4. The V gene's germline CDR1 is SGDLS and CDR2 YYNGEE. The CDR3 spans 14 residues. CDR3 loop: CASSRTGRGNTIYF. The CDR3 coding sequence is TGTGCCAGCAGCAGGACAGGGCGAGGAAACACCATATATTTT.

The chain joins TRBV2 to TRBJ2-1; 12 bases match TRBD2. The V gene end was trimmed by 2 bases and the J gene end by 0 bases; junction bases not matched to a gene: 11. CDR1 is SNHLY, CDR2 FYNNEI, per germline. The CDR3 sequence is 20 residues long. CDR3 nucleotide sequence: TGTGCCAGCAGTGAACGCGGACTAGCGGGGACCTGGGGCTCCTACAATGAGCAGTTCTTC. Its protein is CASSERGLAGTWGSYNEQFF.

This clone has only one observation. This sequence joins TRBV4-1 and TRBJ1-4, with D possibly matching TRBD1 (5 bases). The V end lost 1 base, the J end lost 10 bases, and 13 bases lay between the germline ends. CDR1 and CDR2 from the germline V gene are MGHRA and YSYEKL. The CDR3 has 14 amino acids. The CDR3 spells CASSQGGGIGKLFF. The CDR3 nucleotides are TGCGCCAGCAGCCAAGGCGGGGGTATCGGAAAACTGTTTTTT.

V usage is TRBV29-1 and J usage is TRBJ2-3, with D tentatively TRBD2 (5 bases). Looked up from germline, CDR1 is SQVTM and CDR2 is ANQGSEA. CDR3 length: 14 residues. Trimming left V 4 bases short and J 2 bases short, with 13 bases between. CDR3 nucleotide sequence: TGCAGCGTTGTCCCAGCGGCGCCCACAGATACGCAGTATTTT. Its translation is CSVVPAAPTDTQYF.

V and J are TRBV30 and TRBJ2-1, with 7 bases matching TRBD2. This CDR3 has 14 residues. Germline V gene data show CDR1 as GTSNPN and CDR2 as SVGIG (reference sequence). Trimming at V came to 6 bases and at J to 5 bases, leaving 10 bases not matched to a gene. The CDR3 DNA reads TGTGCCTGCCGGGTAGCGGGCCCTAACAATGAGCAGTTCTTC. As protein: CACRVAGPNNEQFF.

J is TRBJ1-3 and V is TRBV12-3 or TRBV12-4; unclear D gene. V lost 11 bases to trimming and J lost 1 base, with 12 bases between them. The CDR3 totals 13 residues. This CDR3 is CAFREMSGNTIYF. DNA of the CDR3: TGTGCCTTCCGGGAAATGTCTGGAAACACCATATATTTT.

The CDR3 spells CASSLGGTTPDTQYF. CDR3 bases: TGTGCCAGCAGCTTAGGAGGGACTACCCCCGATACGCAGTATTTT. This chain connects TRBV7-8 to TRBJ2-3; TRBD2 matches at 7 bases. J was trimmed by 6 bases and V by 1 base; bases with no gene match: 7. The germline CDR1 and CDR2 sequences are SGHVS and FQNEAQ. This CDR3 has 15 amino acids.

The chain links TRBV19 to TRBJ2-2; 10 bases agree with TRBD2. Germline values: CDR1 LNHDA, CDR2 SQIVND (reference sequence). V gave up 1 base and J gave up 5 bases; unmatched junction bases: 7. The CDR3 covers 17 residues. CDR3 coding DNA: TGTGCCAGTAGTATAGGGTCTAGCGGGAGCCGAACCGGGGAGCTGTTTTTT. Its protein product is CASSIGSSGSRTGELFF.

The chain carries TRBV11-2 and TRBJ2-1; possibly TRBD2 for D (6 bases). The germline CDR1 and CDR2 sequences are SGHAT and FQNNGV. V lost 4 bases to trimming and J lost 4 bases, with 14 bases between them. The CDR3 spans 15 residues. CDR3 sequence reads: CASSSAGGGYNEQFF. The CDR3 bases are TGTGCCAGCAGCTCGGCCGGGGGAGGTTACAATGAGCAGTTCTTC.

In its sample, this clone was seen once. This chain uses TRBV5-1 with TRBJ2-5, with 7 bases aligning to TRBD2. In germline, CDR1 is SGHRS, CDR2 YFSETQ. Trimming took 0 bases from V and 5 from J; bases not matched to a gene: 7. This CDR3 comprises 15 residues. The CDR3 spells CASSLAVAGAETQYF. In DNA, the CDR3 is TGCGCCAGCAGCTTGGCCGTTGCGGGAGCGGAGACCCAGTACTTC. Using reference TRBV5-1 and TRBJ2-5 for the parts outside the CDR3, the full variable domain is KAGVTQTPRYLIKTRGQQVTLSCSPISGHRSVSWYQQTPGQGLQFLFEYFSETQRNKGNFPGRFSGRQFSNSRSEMNVSTLELGDSALYLCASSLAVAGAETQYFGPGTRLLVL.

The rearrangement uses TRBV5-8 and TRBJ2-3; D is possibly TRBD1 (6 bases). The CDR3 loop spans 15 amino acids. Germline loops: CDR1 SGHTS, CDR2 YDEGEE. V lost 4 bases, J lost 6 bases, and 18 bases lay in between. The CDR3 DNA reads TGTGCCAGCAGCCAACAGGGTCTCACCTTCGATACGCAGTATTTT. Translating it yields CASSQQGLTFDTQYF.

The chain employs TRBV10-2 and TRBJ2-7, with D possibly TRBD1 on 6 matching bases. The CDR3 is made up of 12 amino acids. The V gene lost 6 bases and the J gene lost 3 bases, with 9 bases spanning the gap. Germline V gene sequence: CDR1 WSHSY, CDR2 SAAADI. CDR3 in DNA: TGCGCCAGCAGGAAGACAGGCTACGAGCAGTACTTC. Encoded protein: CASRKTGYEQYF.

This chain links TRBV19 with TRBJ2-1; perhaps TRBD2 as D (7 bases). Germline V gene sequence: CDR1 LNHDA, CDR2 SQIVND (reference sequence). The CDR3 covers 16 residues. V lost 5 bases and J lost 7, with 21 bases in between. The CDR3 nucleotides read TGTGCCAGTAGTCGCCCCGGGGGGCCCCGAGGTAATGAGCAGTTCTTC. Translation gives CASSRPGGPRGNEQFF.

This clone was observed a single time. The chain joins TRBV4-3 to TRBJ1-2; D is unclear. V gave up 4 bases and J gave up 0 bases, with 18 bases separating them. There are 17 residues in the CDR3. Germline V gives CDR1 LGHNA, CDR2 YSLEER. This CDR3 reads CASSPRERGSSNYGYTF. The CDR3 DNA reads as TGCGCCAGCAGCCCCCGGGAGCGAGGCTCCTCTAACTATGGCTACACCTTC.

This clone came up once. The CDR3 loop is CASSSDSGRRKETQYF. The DNA for the CDR3 is TGTGCCAGCAGCTCAGATAGCGGGAGACGTAAAGAGACCCAGTACTTC. V and J are TRBV7-9 and TRBJ2-5; 9 nucleotides match TRBD2. Germline-derived CDR1 and CDR2 are SEHNR and FQNEAQ (reference sequence). This CDR3 is 16 amino acids long. V shed 4 bases and J 3 bases; nucleotides not matched to a gene: 9.